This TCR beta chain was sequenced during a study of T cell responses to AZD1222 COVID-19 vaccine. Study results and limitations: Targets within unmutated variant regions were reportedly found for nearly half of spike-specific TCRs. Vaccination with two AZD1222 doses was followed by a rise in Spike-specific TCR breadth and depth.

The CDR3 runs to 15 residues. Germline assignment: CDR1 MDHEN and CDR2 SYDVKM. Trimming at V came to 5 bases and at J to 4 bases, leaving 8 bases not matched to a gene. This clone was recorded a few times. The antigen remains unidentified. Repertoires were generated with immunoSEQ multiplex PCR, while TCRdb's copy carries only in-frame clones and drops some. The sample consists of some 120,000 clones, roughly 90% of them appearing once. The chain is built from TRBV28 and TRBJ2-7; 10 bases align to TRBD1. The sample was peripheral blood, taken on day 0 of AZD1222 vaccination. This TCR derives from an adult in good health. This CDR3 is CASSGMGQGKYEQYF. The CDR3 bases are TGTGCCAGCAGTGGAATGGGACAGGGGAAGTACGAGCAGTACTTC.